This T cell receptor (beta chain) stems from a study of CD8+ T cells in alopecia areata. This clone was detected a few times. RNA extraction was followed by reverse transcription into cDNA, which acted as the sequencing template. Some clones are missing from TCRdb's copy, which holds only in-frame ones; the method was immunoSEQ multiplex PCR. Of fewer than 250,000 clones listed, less than 50% are singletons. Stated treatment: oral pan-JAK inhibitor, 5-10 mg twice daily. CDR1 is GTSNPN and CDR2 is SVGIG in the germline V gene (reference sequence). CDR3 length: 14 residues. Trimming removed 6 bases from V and 3 bases from J; junction bases left unmatched: 5.

This material consisted of CD4+ T cells sorted from blood, taken between weeks 36 and 40, from a patient treated with tofacitinib. This chain links TRBV30 with TRBJ2-1; TRBD1 matches at 10 bases. The receptor's source is a human donor with alopecia areata. CDR3 DNA: TGTGCCTGTCGCCGGGACAGGGGCTACAATGAGCAGTTCTTC. Its protein is CACRRDRGYNEQFF.